This entry describes one T cell receptor (beta chain). Libraries were prepared by immunoSEQ multiplex PCR; TCRdb keeps only in-frame clonotypes and omits some of them. The sample holds 430,000 or so clones, 80% to 95% seen once. Treatment specified: roughly 18 received Ad26.COV2.S at low or high dose, single or two shots; 5 received placebo; per-sample allocation not given. Vaccine and placebo recipients were sampled on day 63 after the first injection. Donation came from an adult in Boston who was aged 18-55 years. Built on an Ad26 vector, the vaccine expressed Wuhan-strain SARS-CoV-2 spike. This sample was included in a study of Ad26.COV2.S vaccination and SARS-CoV-2 variants. The CDR3 length is 15 residues. Germline assignment: CDR1 LGHDT and CDR2 YNNKEL (reference sequence). V gave up 0 bases and J gave up 5 bases, with 10 bases separating them.

The origin of this receptor is a person aged 18-60 years who received the Ad26.COV2.S COVID-19 vaccine or a placebo. The sequences come from peripheral blood, collected in a trial of Ad26.COV2.S vaccine versus placebo. The chain links TRBV3-1 (or the pseudogene TRBV3-2) to TRBJ2-2, with D possibly called TRBD1 or TRBD2 (6 bases each). The CDR3 bases are TGTGCCAGCAGCCAAGATTGGGGGGCTACCGGGGAGCTGTTTTTT. This codes for CASSQDWGATGELFF.